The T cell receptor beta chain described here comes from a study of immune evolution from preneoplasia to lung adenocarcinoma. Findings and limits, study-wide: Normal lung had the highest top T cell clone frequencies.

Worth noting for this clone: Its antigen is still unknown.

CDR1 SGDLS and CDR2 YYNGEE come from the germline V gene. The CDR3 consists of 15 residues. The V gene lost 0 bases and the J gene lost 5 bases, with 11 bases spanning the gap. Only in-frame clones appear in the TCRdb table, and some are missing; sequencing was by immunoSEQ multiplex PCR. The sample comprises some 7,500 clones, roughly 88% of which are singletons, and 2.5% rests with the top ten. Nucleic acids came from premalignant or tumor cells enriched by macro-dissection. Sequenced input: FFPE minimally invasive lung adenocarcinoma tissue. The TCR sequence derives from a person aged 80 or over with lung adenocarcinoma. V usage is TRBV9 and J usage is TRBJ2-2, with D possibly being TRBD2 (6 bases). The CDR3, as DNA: TGTGCCAGCAGCGTAGTGGATAGCGGAACCGGGGAGCTGTTTTTT. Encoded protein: CASSVVDSGTGELFF.